The rows below give T cell receptor beta chains drawn from one sample of a study of blood T cell repertoires in COVID-19. This table comes from immunoSEQ multiplex PCR, and its TCRdb copy is limited to in-frame clones, with some not included. In the table there are approximately 240,000 clones, about 79% of which are singletons. The specimen was peripheral blood. The receptor set was obtained from a woman aged 40 to 55 who had recovered from COVID-19. CDR3s include the opening cysteine and the closing phenylalanine or tryptophan. Not all rows give a size; the values are once, few, many and, for expanded clones, a class.

CDR3 protein: CASSLAGTINQPQHF; V gene: TRBV5-5; clone size: once; J gene: TRBJ1-5
CDR3 protein: CASSLDVDTRSYEQYF; V gene: TRBV5-4; clone size: NA; J gene: TRBJ2-7
CDR3 protein: CASISTSGGYPNYNEQFF; V gene: TRBV19; clone size: NA; J gene: TRBJ2-1
CDR3 protein: CASSLSSGGAKLF; V gene: TRBV12-3/TRBV12-4; clone size: NA; J gene: TRBJ2-1
CDR3 protein: CASSLIGGAYNEQFF; V gene: TRBV7-3; clone size: once; J gene: TRBJ2-1
CDR3 protein: CASSRQGGTEAFF; V gene: TRBV5-4; clone size: many; J gene: TRBJ1-1
CDR3 protein: CASRIPGLASAGELFF; V gene: TRBV5-1; clone size: NA; J gene: TRBJ2-2
CDR3 protein: CASSQDLNGDYGYTF; V gene: TRBV3-1/TRBV3-2; clone size: NA; J gene: TRBJ1-2
CDR3 protein: CASSFWDRDNTEAFF; V gene: TRBV5-4; clone size: NA; J gene: TRBJ1-1
CDR3 protein: CSVRGQGAVGAEAFF; V gene: TRBV29-1; clone size: NA; J gene: TRBJ1-1
CDR3 protein: CASSLSGGAPYYGYTF; V gene: TRBV11-3; clone size: NA; J gene: TRBJ1-2
CDR3 protein: CASSLEAGVIYGYTF; V gene: TRBV5-5; clone size: NA; J gene: TRBJ1-2
CDR3 protein: CSASRQGNTEAFF; V gene: TRBV20-1; clone size: NA; J gene: TRBJ1-1
CDR3 protein: CASSLMIQGGTEAFF; V gene: TRBV7-8; clone size: NA; J gene: TRBJ1-1
CDR3 protein: CASSRLVGSRPTGELFF; V gene: TRBV5-8; clone size: NA; J gene: TRBJ2-2
CDR3 protein: CASSPRWVMNTEAFF; V gene: TRBV3-1/TRBV3-2; clone size: many; J gene: TRBJ1-1
CDR3 protein: CASSSGTGTSPLHF; V gene: TRBV5-6; clone size: NA; J gene: TRBJ1-6
CDR3 protein: CASSRGAGLLYTDTQYF; V gene: TRBV7-2; clone size: NA; J gene: TRBJ2-3
CDR3 protein: CASSGTDESGANVLTF; V gene: TRBV6-4; clone size: few; J gene: TRBJ2-6
CDR3 protein: CSVVSPGHSSPDTQYF; V gene: TRBV29-1; clone size: once; J gene: TRBJ2-3
CDR3 protein: CATNNRVGEYTF; V gene: TRBV19; clone size: NA; J gene: TRBJ1-2
CDR3 protein: CASRRLAGGTDTQYF; V gene: TRBV19; clone size: NA; J gene: TRBJ2-3
CDR3 protein: CASSGTGTLGNTIYF; V gene: TRBV2; clone size: NA; J gene: TRBJ1-3
CDR3 protein: CASSSGQGRYGYTF; V gene: TRBV7-2; clone size: NA; J gene: TRBJ1-2
CDR3 protein: CASSQDRGGSPLHF; V gene: TRBV4-3; clone size: NA; J gene: TRBJ1-6
CDR3 protein: CASSTGTGSNQPQHF; V gene: TRBV5-4; clone size: NA; J gene: TRBJ1-5
CDR3 protein: CASSQDTGVEETQYF; V gene: TRBV3-1/TRBV3-2; clone size: NA; J gene: TRBJ2-5